This passage covers 22 T cell receptor beta chains from one sample sequenced in a study of T cells after yellow fever vaccination. One entry per CDR3 protein, called by TCRdb with MiXCR from the 5' RACE reads. The table records 500,000 to 700,000 distinct CDR3 sequences, roughly a fifth of them present only once. This specimen consisted of PBMCs, obtained 15 days after the yellow fever booster vaccination. Every receptor here comes from a man aged 25 to 40 who received the YFV17D yellow fever vaccine.

The sample holds a few counts of this clonotype. J is TRBJ2-2 and V is TRBV7-9, with D possibly TRBD2 on 6 matching bases. The germline V gene has CDR1 SEHNR and CDR2 FQNEAQ (reference sequence). V shed 5 bases and J shed 6 bases, with 19 bases lying between them. This CDR3 has 16 residues. The CDR3 coding sequence is TGTGCCAGCAGCACCCGATTCGGGACTCAGGCCGGGGAGCTGTTTTTT. This encodes CASSTRFGTQAGELFF.

The chain has TRBV5-1 and TRBJ2-7, with D possibly being TRBD1 (6 bases). Trimming removed 2 bases from V and 3 bases from J, with 18 bases in between. The CDR3 is made up of 16 amino acids. The germline V gene encodes CDR1 SGHRS and CDR2 YFSETQ. The CDR3 reads CASSLGGHTEIYEQYF. CDR3 bases: TGCGCCAGCAGCTTAGGGGGTCACACAGAAATCTACGAGCAGTACTTC.

CDR3 amino acids: CASSLAGGRADTQYF. The CDR3 DNA reads as TGTGCCAGCAGCTTAGCGGGAGGAAGGGCAGATACGCAGTATTTT. The chain is built from TRBV7-2 and TRBJ2-3, with a possible D match to TRBD2 (6 bases). Germline CDR1 and CDR2: SGHTA and FQGNSA. The CDR3 has 15 amino acids. Trimming shortened V by 0 bases and J by 4 bases, and 11 bases separated the two germline ends.

The rearrangement joins TRBV7-9 to TRBJ2-7; no clear D. Germline assignment: CDR1 SEHNR and CDR2 FQNEAQ (reference sequence). The CDR3 loop spans 14 amino acids. With 1 base removed from V and 0 bases from J, the gap between germline ends came to 7 bases. The CDR3 nucleotides are TGTGCCAGCAGCTTAGGGGCACGCTCCTACGAGCAGTACTTC. The encoded protein is CASSLGARSYEQYF.

The rearrangement links TRBV7-8 to TRBJ1-2; possibly TRBD1 for D (5 bases). CDR1 and CDR2 (germline): SGHVS, FQNEAQ. V lost 5 bases and J 8 bases, leaving 21 bases between the germline ends. The CDR3 totals 15 residues. The CDR3 coding sequence is TGTGCCAGCAGCCCACACTCCCCGGTGGGGCAGGGCTACACCTTC. This sequence encodes CASSPHSPVGQGYTF.

The chain recombines TRBV19 with TRBJ2-3; 8 bases match TRBD2. The CDR3 covers 16 residues. Trimming cost V 3 bases and J 2 bases; bases outside gene matches: 7. The V gene's germline CDR1 is LNHDA and CDR2 SQIVND (reference sequence). DNA of the CDR3: TGTGCCAGTAGTATGGGTGCGGGAGGATTCACAGATACGCAGTATTTT. This gives the protein CASSMGAGGFTDTQYF.

This clonotype came up a few times. This chain uses TRBV2 with TRBJ2-5; 9 nucleotides line up with TRBD1. This CDR3 is built from 14 residues. The J segment lost 1 base and the V segment lost 9 bases, leaving 6 bases of the junction unmatched. CDR1 SNHLY and CDR2 FYNNEI come from the germline V gene. This CDR3 reads CASLQGAGQETQYF. CDR3 coding DNA: TGTGCCAGTCTACAGGGGGCTGGCCAAGAGACCCAGTACTTC. The full variable domain, in which reference TRBV2 and TRBJ2-5 provide the parts outside the CDR3, is EPEVTQTPSHQVTQMGQEVILRCVPISNHLYFYWYRQILGQKVEFLVSFYNNEISEKSEIFDDQFSVERPDGSNFTLKIRSTKLEDSAMYFCASLQGAGQETQYFGPGTRLLVL.

This clonotype was recorded a few times. CDR3 region: CASSQGLAETYEQYF. Here the CDR3 DNA reads TGCGCCAGCAGCCAGGGACTAGCGGAGACCTACGAGCAGTACTTC. V and J are TRBV4-3 and TRBJ2-7, with TRBD2 matching over 11 bases. Germline CDR1 reads LGHNA; CDR2 reads YSLEER. The CDR3 length is 15 residues. V lost 3 bases, J lost 2 bases, and 3 bases stayed unmatched.

The table lists this clonotype with many counts. The chain combines TRBV20-1 with TRBJ2-3; perhaps TRBD1 as D (6 bases). In germline, CDR1 is DFQATT, CDR2 SNEGSKA (reference sequence). V was pared by 2 bases and J by 4 bases, with 16 bases between. The CDR3 spans 15 residues. DNA of the CDR3: TGCAGTGCTAGATTCAGGGGTTCTGGGGCAGATACGCAGTATTTT. This translates into CSARFRGSGADTQYF.

The chain couples TRBV6-2 or TRBV6-3 to TRBJ2-3; D ambiguous. This CDR3 is 14 amino acids long. Trimming removed 6 bases from V and 6 bases from J, with 16 bases in between. The germline V gene encodes CDR1 MNHEY and CDR2 SVGEGT. The DNA for the CDR3 is TGTGCCAGCAGCCCAGTCTACCCTGGGGATACGCAGTATTTT. Its translation is CASSPVYPGDTQYF.

The V and J genes are TRBV20-1 and TRBJ2-2; D may be TRBD2 (6 bases). V dropped 4 bases and J dropped 4 bases, with 10 bases sitting between them. CDR1 and CDR2 from the germline V gene are DFQATT and SNEGSKA (reference sequence). The CDR3 extends over 13 amino acids. The CDR3 DNA reads TGCAGTGCTACGGGAGAGAGCACCGGGGAGCTGTTTTTT. Its translation is CSATGESTGELFF.

In its sample, this clonotype was seen a few times. The rearrangement links TRBV20-1 to TRBJ2-1; TRBD2 matches at 7 bases. The V gene end was trimmed by 7 bases and the J gene end by 3 bases; junction bases not matched to a gene: 9. CDR3 size: 14 residues. Germline V gene lookup returns CDR1 DFQATT and CDR2 SNEGSKA (reference sequence). DNA of the CDR3: TGCAGTGGCGGCTTAGCGGGCCGCTACAATGAGCAGTTCTTC. It encodes CSGGLAGRYNEQFF.

This clonotype turned up a few times. The J gene is TRBJ2-1, the V gene TRBV29-1; TRBD2 aligns across 10 bases. V gave up 7 bases and J gave up 4 bases; unmatched junction bases: 7. The CDR3 totals 14 residues. CDR1 is SQVTM and CDR2 is ANQGSEA in the germline V gene. CDR3 sequence: CSAVGLAAYNEQFF. CDR3 in DNA: TGCAGCGCCGTAGGACTAGCGGCATACAATGAGCAGTTCTTC.

Many counts were recorded for this clonotype. This chain joins TRBV30 and TRBJ2-4, with 10 bases fitting TRBD2. V lost 3 bases and J lost 6; bases outside the gene matches: 2. There are 13 residues in the CDR3. CDR1 and CDR2 from the germline V gene are GTSNPN and SVGIG (reference sequence). CDR3 amino acids: CAWSGLAVNIQYF. For the CDR3, the DNA is TGTGCCTGGAGCGGACTAGCGGTAAACATTCAGTACTTC.

Many counts were recorded for this clonotype. The V and J genes are TRBV28 and TRBJ2-2; the match to TRBD2 covers 9 bases. Trimming cost V 5 bases and J 8 bases; bases outside gene matches: 9. The germline V gene encodes CDR1 MDHEN and CDR2 SYDVKM. The length of the CDR3 is 15 residues. In nucleotides, the CDR3 is TGTGCCAGCAGTCGCGGACTAGCGCTTTGGGGGGAGCTGTTTTTT. Its translation: CASSRGLALWGELFF.

The CDR3 DNA follows: TGCAGTGCTGACGGAGCGGGAGGGTCCTACAATGAGCAGTTCTTC. This encodes CSADGAGGSYNEQFF. The chain links TRBV20-1 to TRBJ2-1; the match to TRBD2 covers 10 bases. Germline CDR1 is DFQATT and CDR2 is SNEGSKA (reference sequence). CDR3 length equals 15 residues. The J segment lost 1 base and the V segment lost 5 bases, leaving 5 bases of the junction unmatched.

The chain links TRBV7-2 to TRBJ1-5; D gene ambiguous. Trimming cost V 1 base and J 5 bases, with 9 bases left between them. Germline CDR1 is SGHTA and CDR2 is FQGNSA. This CDR3 is 14 amino acids long. The CDR3 DNA sequence: TGTGCCAGCAGCTTAGTTCCCGGCTATCAGCCCCAGCATTTT. Translation: CASSLVPGYQPQHF. The whole variable domain, remainder taken from reference TRBV7-2 and TRBJ1-5, is GAGVSQSPSNKVTEKGKDVELRCDPISGHTALYWYRQSLGQGLEFLIYFQGNSAPDKSGLPSDRFSAERTGGSVSTLTIQRTQQEDSAVYLCASSLVPGYQPQHFGDGTRLSIL.

This clonotype turned up a few times. The chain recombines TRBV10-1 with TRBJ2-1; no clear D gene. The CDR3 runs 15 residues. Trimming removed 3 bases at V and 3 bases at J, with 12 bases between. Germline loops: CDR1 WNHNN, CDR2 SYGVQD (reference sequence). In DNA form, the CDR3 reads TGCGCCAGCAGTGAACGTCTGGGATACTACAATGAGCAGTTCTTC. Its translation is CASSERLGYYNEQFF.

For the CDR3, the DNA is TGTGCCAGCAGTTCCAGCGGGAGTTTAGTAGGGGAGCTGTTTTTT. Protein sequence: CASSSSGSLVGELFF. The chain uses TRBV28 and TRBJ2-2; TRBD2 aligns across 8 bases. The germline gives CDR1 MDHEN, CDR2 SYDVKM. The V and J ends lost 4 bases and 8 bases, in that order; junction bases with no gene match: 9. This CDR3 spans 15 amino acids.

In this sample, this clonotype turned up a few times. In DNA form, the CDR3 reads TGTGCCACCAAACAGGGAATCCAAGAGACCCAGTACTTC. Translating it yields CATKQGIQETQYF. The chain employs TRBV10-3 and TRBJ2-5; D perhaps matches TRBD1 (6 bases). Germline CDR1 reads ENHRY; CDR2 reads SYGVKD. The CDR3 has 13 residues. Trimming took 10 bases from V and 1 from J, leaving 13 bases between them.

This clonotype came up a few times. The chain links TRBV20-1 to TRBJ1-5, with D possibly matching TRBD1 (5 bases). This CDR3 spans 14 amino acids. Looked up from germline, CDR1 is DFQATT and CDR2 is SNEGSKA (reference sequence). Trimming took 0 bases from V and 5 from J, leaving 11 bases between them. The chain's CDR3 is CSARDSGLDQPQHF. The CDR3 DNA sequence: TGCAGTGCTAGAGATTCAGGGTTGGATCAGCCCCAGCATTTT.

CDR3 bases: TGTGCCAACCGGGGACAGGCCTATAAATACGAGCAGTACTTC. The encoded protein is CANRGQAYKYEQYF. The gene calls are TRBV27 and TRBJ2-7; 8 nucleotides agree with TRBD1. The ends lost 10 bases at V and 4 bases at J; junction bases unmatched: 12. This CDR3 spans 14 amino acids. Germline lookup yields CDR1 MNHEY and CDR2 SMNVEV (reference sequence).